The 20 T cell receptor beta chains given below trace back to one sample, sequenced in a study of blood T cell repertoires in COVID-19. TCRdb's table, derived via immunoSEQ multiplex PCR, lists solely in-frame clones and lacks some. The sample has 90,000 to 120,000 clones, almost 85% seen once; the top ten hold about 4%. Sequenced sample: peripheral blood. Receptor source: a human donor in a cohort sampled during active COVID-19.

This clone was seen just once. The chain carries TRBV6-6 and TRBJ2-7; TRBD2 aligns across 7 bases. CDR1 is MNHNY and CDR2 is SVGAGI in the germline V gene (reference sequence). V was pared by 0 bases and J by 4 bases, with 6 bases of the junction left unmatched. This CDR3 is built from 15 residues. DNA for the CDR3: TGTGCCAGCAGTTACTCGGCTAGCGGAGATTACGAGCAGTACGTC. It is translated as CASSYSASGDYEQYV.

The J gene is TRBJ2-2, the V gene TRBV6-1; 10 nucleotides agree with TRBD2. The CDR3 runs 20 residues. V dropped 4 bases and J dropped 1; count of bases not matched to a gene: 15. Germline-derived CDR1 and CDR2 are MNHNS and SASEGT. DNA for the CDR3: TGTGCCAGCAGTGGCCAGGTCGGGGTTATAGCGGGAGGGAACACCGGGGAGCTGTTTTTT. Translated: CASSGQVGVIAGGNTGELFF.

The chain carries TRBV30 and TRBJ1-1; a weak D match, TRBD1 (5 bases). The ends were cut back, 4 bases at V and 0 bases at J, with 6 bases in the middle. This CDR3 comprises 12 residues. The germline CDR1 and CDR2 sequences are GTSNPN and SVGIG (reference sequence). The CDR3 region has the DNA TGTGCCTGGACAGGGTTGAACACTGAAGCTTTCTTT. This translates into CAWTGLNTEAFF.

This clone was seen just once. The chain employs TRBV2 and TRBJ2-1; 8 bases line up with TRBD2. The CDR3 sequence is 16 residues long. CDR1 is SNHLY, CDR2 FYNNEI, per germline. V lost 0 bases and J lost 2; bases outside the gene matches: 3. In DNA form, the CDR3 reads TGTGCCAGCAGTGAAGCACGGACTAGCACCTACAATGAGCAGTTCTTC. Its translation: CASSEARTSTYNEQFF.

This chain uses TRBV30 with TRBJ2-7, with a tentative D call TRBD1 (6 bases). Germline CDR1 and CDR2: GTSNPN and SVGIG (reference sequence). This CDR3 comprises 13 residues. With 5 bases removed from V and 6 bases from J, the gap between germline ends came to 17 bases. The CDR3 loop reads CAWGTGQTPEQYF. CDR3 DNA sequence: TGTGCCTGGGGAACAGGGCAAACTCCCGAGCAGTACTTC.

The chain recombines TRBV7-2 with TRBJ2-6; 11 nucleotides agree with TRBD1. The V segment lost 5 bases and the J segment 3 bases; nucleotides outside the gene matches: 9. The CDR3 length is 18 residues. In germline, CDR1 is SGHTA, CDR2 FQGNSA. In DNA, the CDR3 is TGTGCCAGCAGCGCCGGGACAGGGGGGTTCAGTGGGGCCAACGTCCTGACTTTC. This translates into CASSAGTGGFSGANVLTF.

V and J are TRBV9 and TRBJ2-1; no reliable D call. The V gene lost 0 bases and the J gene lost 0 bases, with 7 bases spanning the gap. The CDR3 length is 15 residues. Germline values: CDR1 SGDLS, CDR2 YYNGEE. CDR3 nucleotide sequence: TGTGCCAGCAGCGTAGTCTACTCCTCCTACAATGAGCAGTTCTTC. This sequence encodes CASSVVYSSYNEQFF.

This clone was picked up one time. The chain joins TRBV29-1 to TRBJ1-6; 7 bases align to TRBD1. The CDR3 runs 13 residues. The germline V gene encodes CDR1 SQVTM and CDR2 ANQGSEA. V lost 5 bases, J lost 6 bases, and 4 bases stayed unmatched. The CDR3 nucleotides read TGCAGCGTTCAGGGGGATGGTAATTCACCCCTCCACTTT. Its protein is CSVQGDGNSPLHF.

The genes are TRBV7-9 and TRBJ1-3; tentatively, D is TRBD1 (5 bases). Germline V gene sequence: CDR1 SEHNR, CDR2 FQNEAQ (reference sequence). The CDR3 length is 15 residues. The V end lost 5 bases, the J end lost 4 bases, and 15 bases lay between the germline ends. In DNA, the CDR3 is TGTGCCAGCAGCCTTTCGTCAGGGATGGGAAACACCATATATTTT. Its translation: CASSLSSGMGNTIYF.

V and J are TRBV13 and TRBJ2-2, with a weak D call TRBD2 (5 bases). The CDR3 extends over 14 amino acids. Trimming shortened V by 0 bases and J by 6 bases, and 8 bases separated the two germline ends. Germline V gene data show CDR1 as PRHDT and CDR2 as FYEKMQ (reference sequence). The CDR3: CASSLGLAAGELFF. In nucleotides, the CDR3 is TGTGCCAGCAGCTTAGGCCTAGCAGCCGGGGAGCTGTTTTTT.

Only a few counts were recorded for this clone. The chain combines TRBV27 with TRBJ1-6; TRBD1 matches 7 bases. The CDR3 totals 15 residues. The junction had 9 bases not matched to a gene; V was cut back by 7 bases and J by 6 bases. Looked up from germline, CDR1 is MNHEY and CDR2 is SMNVEV (reference sequence). In DNA form, the CDR3 reads TGTGCCAGCACCCGGACAGACAGGGCTAATTCACCCCTCCACTTT. Residues: CASTRTDRANSPLHF.

DNA of the CDR3: TGTGCCAGCAGTTACTCGGGCTCCCCGACGCAGTATTTT. Residues: CASSYSGSPTQYF. The chain employs TRBV6-5 and TRBJ2-3; no clear D. Germline V gene data show CDR1 as MNHEY and CDR2 as SVGAGI. This CDR3 has 13 amino acids. Trimming took 0 bases from V and 9 from J, leaving 10 bases between them.

The chain's CDR3 is CASSIKLAGTGELFF. CDR3 bases: TGTGCCAGTAGTATAAAACTAGCTGGCACCGGGGAGCTGTTTTTT. The genes are TRBV19 and TRBJ2-2; TRBD2 might be the D (6 bases). V was shortened by 2 bases and J by 4 bases, with 11 bases between the two germline ends. Germline lookup yields CDR1 LNHDA and CDR2 SQIVND (reference sequence). The CDR3 extends over 15 amino acids.

The chain uses TRBV28 and TRBJ2-1; 12 bases are shared with TRBD2. The germline CDR1 and CDR2 sequences are MDHEN and SYDVKM. With V trimmed by 4 bases and J by 6 bases, 13 bases remained unmatched. The CDR3 loop spans 18 amino acids. The CDR3 protein is CASSSLRLAGVGPNEQFF. DNA for the CDR3: TGTGCCAGCAGTTCTTTACGACTAGCGGGAGTTGGACCCAATGAGCAGTTCTTC.

The J gene is TRBJ2-5, the V gene TRBV5-1, with a possible D match to TRBD2 (6 bases). The germline gives CDR1 SGHRS, CDR2 YFSETQ. The CDR3 spans 14 residues. V was pared by 7 bases and J by 5 bases, with 18 bases between. The CDR3 spells CASGVMEGRETQYF. In nucleotides, the CDR3 is TGCGCCAGCGGTGTTATGGAGGGAAGGGAGACCCAGTACTTC.

The chain couples TRBV7-2 to TRBJ2-5; 8 positions match TRBD1. The length of the CDR3 is 15 residues. The junction had 9 bases not matched to a gene; V was cut back by 5 bases and J by 4 bases. The germline CDR1 and CDR2 sequences are SGHTA and FQGNSA. DNA for the CDR3: TGTGCCAGCAGCCCACCCGTTGGGACAGGAGAGACCCAGTACTTC. This codes for CASSPPVGTGETQYF.

This chain links TRBV6-5 with TRBJ2-3; D is ambiguous. Germline-derived CDR1 and CDR2 are MNHEY and SVGAGI. The CDR3 runs 10 residues. V dropped 9 bases and J dropped 7 bases, with 8 bases sitting between them. Here the CDR3 DNA reads TGTGCCAGAACAACGAATACGCAGTATTTT. It encodes CARTTNTQYF.

The gene calls are TRBV7-2 and TRBJ2-7; perhaps TRBD2 as D (6 bases). Germline V gives CDR1 SGHTA, CDR2 FQGNSA. The CDR3 length is 14 residues. V was shortened by 1 base and J by 2 bases, with 9 bases between the two germline ends. CDR3 sequence reads: CASSLDRTTYEQYV. The DNA for the CDR3 is TGTGCCAGCAGCTTAGATAGGACTACCTACGAGCAGTACGTC.

The V and J genes are TRBV7-9 and TRBJ1-1; TRBD1 matches 11 bases. CDR3 length: 16 residues. The ends lost 8 bases at V and 0 bases at J; junction bases unmatched: 8. CDR1 SEHNR and CDR2 FQNEAQ come from the germline V gene (reference sequence). DNA of the CDR3: TGTGCCAGCGGACTCGGGACAGGGGGTCTGAACACTGAAGCTTTCTTT. It yields the protein CASGLGTGGLNTEAFF.

This chain uses TRBV5-5 with TRBJ2-1; tentatively, D is TRBD2 (5 bases). Between the trimmed V and J ends, which lost 0 bases and 7 bases, there was a span of 17 bases. The CDR3 contains 16 residues. The germline V gene has CDR1 SGHKS and CDR2 YYEKEE (reference sequence). In DNA form, the CDR3 reads TGTGCCAGCAGCTTGGCCCCAGTCGGAGGCCAGAATGAGCAGTTCTTC. Protein sequence: CASSLAPVGGQNEQFF.